This passage covers 26 T cell receptor beta chains from one sample sequenced in a study of CD8 T cells in ankylosing spondylitis. Study findings and constraints: Within ankylosing spondylitis blood, a TCR beta motif made up of several highly homologous variants appeared to be characteristic.

MiXCR, run by TCRdb on the 5' RACE reads, gives a single entry per CDR3 protein. The data show about 800,000 distinct CDR3 sequences, with roughly 12% seen just once and approximately 0.5% held by the top ten. Their target antigens are unknown. Sequences were obtained from blood, either unsorted or a sorted T cell fraction (not recorded which). All receptors derive from a male donor with ankylosing spondylitis.

This clonotype was recorded many times. The V gene is TRBV29-1, the J gene TRBJ1-1; D is ambiguous. The V gene lost 0 bases and the J gene lost 3 bases, with 8 bases spanning the gap. CDR3 length: 13 residues. Germline lookup yields CDR1 SQVTM and CDR2 ANQGSEA. The CDR3 reads CSVEDLLYTEAFF. The CDR3 bases are TGCAGCGTTGAAGATCTTCTGTACACTGAAGCTTTCTTT.

This clonotype was recorded a few times. This chain joins TRBV7-2 and TRBJ2-5; 9 bases are shared with TRBD1. This CDR3 contains 15 residues. With V trimmed by 5 bases and J by 5 bases, 9 bases remained unmatched. Germline CDR1 and CDR2: SGHTA and FQGNSA. The CDR3 is CASSRDRGAEETQYF. CDR3 nucleotides: TGTGCCAGCAGCCGCGACAGGGGGGCGGAGGAGACCCAGTACTTC.

This clonotype was seen a few times. The chain carries TRBV20-1 and TRBJ1-5; D gene uncertain. The CDR3 covers 18 residues. Per germline, CDR1 DFQATT and CDR2 SNEGSKA (reference sequence). V lost 4 bases and J lost 7, with 29 bases in between. CDR3 nucleotides: TGCAGTGCTAATGGTCCAACGGCAGGAACATTTCGTTGGCAGCCCCAGCATTTT. Translating gives CSANGPTAGTFRWQPQHF.

The chain joins TRBV24-1 to TRBJ2-3, with a possible D match to TRBD2 (6 bases). Trimming removed 2 bases from V and 6 bases from J, with 14 bases in between. Germline CDR1 is KGHDR and CDR2 is SFDVKD. This CDR3 has 15 residues. The CDR3 is CATSDSREHDDTQYF. DNA for the CDR3: TGTGCCACCAGTGATTCCCGGGAGCACGATGATACGCAGTATTTT.

CDR3 amino acids: CSVGWGQEGTDTQYF. CDR3 in DNA: TGCAGCGTTGGTTGGGGGCAGGAGGGCACAGATACGCAGTATTTT. The chain couples TRBV29-1 to TRBJ2-3; TRBD1 might be the D (6 bases). Trimming cost V 4 bases and J 1 base, with 15 bases left between them. Germline V gene data show CDR1 as SQVTM and CDR2 as ANQGSEA. This CDR3 has 15 amino acids.

This clonotype has only a few counts. J is TRBJ2-3 and V is TRBV20-1; 7 bases fit TRBD1. The CDR3 covers 15 residues. Trimming cost V 3 bases and J 2 bases; bases outside gene matches: 8. CDR1 DFQATT and CDR2 SNEGSKA come from the germline V gene (reference sequence). Here the CDR3 DNA reads TGCAGTGCTAGTCTCGCAGGGGGAAACACAGATACGCAGTATTTT. This gives the protein CSASLAGGNTDTQYF.

This clonotype was seen more than once but under ten times. This chain connects TRBV20-1 to TRBJ2-7, with a possible D match to TRBD1 (5 bases). Germline CDR1 and CDR2: DFQATT and SNEGSKA (reference sequence). The CDR3 spans 16 residues. The germline V and J ends were trimmed by 1 base and 3 bases, with 19 bases remaining between them. CDR3 residues: CSARGPPGRVNYEQYF. The CDR3 bases are TGCAGTGCTAGAGGGCCCCCGGGCAGGGTGAACTACGAGCAGTACTTC.

The genes are TRBV6-2 or TRBV6-3 and TRBJ2-1, with 12 bases that match TRBD2. Germline V lookup: CDR1 MNHEY, CDR2 SVGEGT. The length of the CDR3 is 16 residues. The J segment lost 2 bases and the V segment lost 2 bases, leaving 1 base of the junction unmatched. DNA for the CDR3: TGTGCCAGCAGTTACAGGACTAGCGGGGCCTACAATGAGCAGTTCTTC. Amino acid sequence: CASSYRTSGAYNEQFF.

This rearrangement joins TRBV7-8 to TRBJ2-1, with a tentative D call TRBD1 (6 bases). The CDR3 is made up of 14 amino acids. V shed 8 bases and J shed 9 bases, with 20 bases lying between them. Germline V lookup: CDR1 SGHVS, CDR2 FQNEAQ. DNA for the CDR3: TGTGCCAGCGGACCTTGGGGGAGAGGGGGTGAGCAGTTCTTC. This codes for CASGPWGRGGEQFF.

This clonotype has a handful of counts. CDR3 amino acids: CASSLASLAGGYNEQFF. In nucleotides, the CDR3 is TGTGCCAGCAGCTTAGCCTCCCTAGCGGGGGGGTACAATGAGCAGTTCTTC. The chain combines TRBV7-2 with TRBJ2-1, with 12 bases identical to TRBD2. Germline CDR1 and CDR2: SGHTA and FQGNSA. V was clipped by 0 bases and J by 4 bases; unmatched bases: 4. The CDR3 is 17 amino acids.

The V and J genes are TRBV19 and TRBJ2-2; TRBD2 might be the D (5 bases). The germline CDR1 and CDR2 sequences are LNHDA and SQIVND (reference sequence). V was clipped by 8 bases and J by 5 bases, with 12 bases between them. The CDR3 totals 13 residues. The CDR3 region is CASLGVRTGELFF. The CDR3, as DNA: TGTGCCAGTTTGGGAGTTCGGACCGGGGAGCTGTTTTTT.

This clonotype was detected once. The genes are TRBV20-1 and TRBJ2-7, with D tentatively TRBD1 (6 bases). Germline CDR1 reads DFQATT; CDR2 reads SNEGSKA (reference sequence). The CDR3 is 11 amino acids. Trimming cost V 2 bases and J 7 bases, with 9 bases left between them. CDR3 coding DNA: TGCAGTGCTAGATACGGACAGGAGCAGTACTTC. Protein: CSARYGQEQYF.

The V and J genes are TRBV7-3 and TRBJ2-1, with 7 bases identical to TRBD1. CDR3 length: 17 residues. V trimming: 6 bases; J trimming: 6 bases; junction bases outside the gene matches: 17. Germline lookup yields CDR1 SGHTA and CDR2 FQGTGA. The CDR3 region has the DNA TGTGCCAGCAGTTTGGTAGGGGGCCAGGGGGTGGGCAATGAGCAGTTCTTC. Translation: CASSLVGGQGVGNEQFF.

This clonotype was seen more than once but under ten times. The chain recombines TRBV5-1 with TRBJ2-3; D is possibly TRBD1 or TRBD2 (5 bases each). Per the germline V gene, CDR1 is SGHRS and CDR2 is YFSETQ. The CDR3 has 15 residues. Trimming pared 1 base from V and 3 bases from J, leaving 12 bases between. For the CDR3, the DNA is TGCGCCAGCAGCTTGCTGGGAGAGGGGACAGATACGCAGTATTTT. Its translation is CASSLLGEGTDTQYF.

V is TRBV20-1 and J is TRBJ1-2; D is uncertain. Germline values: CDR1 DFQATT, CDR2 SNEGSKA (reference sequence). This CDR3 has 10 residues. With 5 bases removed from V and 5 bases from J, the gap between germline ends came to 6 bases. This CDR3 reads CSAHTYGYTF. CDR3 nucleotide sequence: TGCAGTGCTCACACGTATGGCTACACCTTC.

Only a few counts were recorded for this clonotype. The CDR3, as DNA: TGCGCCAGCAGCCCTCTAGCGGGAGGGGACAATGAGCAGTTCTTC. This gives the protein CASSPLAGGDNEQFF. The chain carries TRBV4-3 and TRBJ2-1; 12 bases are a match to TRBD2. This CDR3 has 15 residues. Trimming at V came to 4 bases and at J to 5 bases, leaving 3 bases not matched to a gene. Germline V gene lookup returns CDR1 LGHNA and CDR2 YSLEER.

This clonotype was counted ten times or more. CDR3 sequence: CSINPSGGAETQYF. The CDR3 DNA reads TGCAGCATTAACCCTAGCGGGGGGGCGGAGACCCAGTACTTC. This chain joins TRBV29-1 and TRBJ2-5; 12 nucleotides agree with TRBD2. J lost 5 bases, V lost 8 bases, and 9 bases had no gene match. The CDR3 spans 14 residues. The germline V gene encodes CDR1 SQVTM and CDR2 ANQGSEA. Looking up the rest from reference TRBV29-1 and TRBJ2-5 gives the full variable domain: SAVISQKPSRDICQRGTSLTIQCQVDSQVTMMFWYRQQPGQSLTLIATANQGSEATYESGFVIDKFPISRPNLTFSTLTVSNMSPEDSSIYLCSINPSGGAETQYFGPGTRLLVL.

This clonotype was seen many times. CDR3 DNA: TGTGCCAGCAGCTTAGCGACGAACACCGGGGAGCTGTTTTTT. This codes for CASSLATNTGELFF. The gene calls are TRBV7-7 and TRBJ2-2, with unresolved D. Deletions cut 0 bases from V and 0 bases from J, with 2 bases between. Germline V gene sequence: CDR1 SSHAT, CDR2 FNYEAQ (reference sequence). This CDR3 is 14 amino acids long. The full variable domain, completed using reference TRBV7-7 and TRBJ2-2, is GAGVSQSPRYKVTKRGQDVTLRCDPISSHATLYWYQQALGQGPEFLTYFNYEAQPDKSGLPSDRFSAERPEGSISTLTIQRTEQRDSAMYRCASSLATNTGELFFGEGSRLTVL.

This clonotype has at least ten counts. V usage is TRBV29-1 and J usage is TRBJ2-3; perhaps TRBD1 as D (5 bases). Germline lookup yields CDR1 SQVTM and CDR2 ANQGSEA. Trimming stripped 4 bases from V and 4 bases from J, with 18 bases between. The CDR3 totals 15 residues. CDR3 sequence reads: CSVGFMGIGADTQYF. Written as DNA, the CDR3 is TGCAGCGTTGGATTCATGGGAATAGGGGCAGATACGCAGTATTTT.

The rearrangement joins TRBV4-3 to TRBJ2-7; D is unresolved. Germline V gene sequence: CDR1 LGHNA, CDR2 YSLEER. The CDR3 totals 14 residues. Trimming took 5 bases from V and 0 from J, leaving 11 bases between them. The CDR3 sequence: CASSLTWDSYEQYF. In DNA form, the CDR3 reads TGCGCCAGCAGCTTAACATGGGACTCCTACGAGCAGTACTTC.

This chain links TRBV12-3 or TRBV12-4 with TRBJ2-1, with TRBD1 matching over 9 bases. The CDR3 covers 16 residues. With V trimmed by 5 bases and J by 4 bases, 9 bases remained unmatched. CDR3 coding DNA: TGTGCCAGCAGTGAATACAGGGGGCGCGGATACAATGAGCAGTTCTTC. Its translation is CASSEYRGRGYNEQFF.

The rearrangement uses TRBV24-1 and TRBJ2-1; TRBD1 matches 9 bases. Germline CDR1 and CDR2: KGHDR and SFDVKD. This CDR3 is 16 amino acids long. V lost 3 bases and J lost 6; bases outside the gene matches: 8. The CDR3 is CATSDPGTGKVNEQFF. The DNA of the CDR3 is TGTGCCACCAGTGATCCCGGGACAGGGAAGGTCAATGAGCAGTTCTTC.

The chain is built from TRBV20-1 and TRBJ1-4, with D hard to call. Per the germline V gene, CDR1 is DFQATT and CDR2 is SNEGSKA (reference sequence). The length of the CDR3 is 15 residues. Trimming pared 0 bases from V and 4 bases from J, leaving 12 bases between. The CDR3 nucleotides read TGCAGTGCTAGAGATCGCAGGACGGATAATGAAAAACTGTTTTTT. It yields the protein CSARDRRTDNEKLFF.

The V and J genes are TRBV11-2 and TRBJ2-4; no reliable D call. Germline V lookup: CDR1 SGHAT, CDR2 FQNNGV. This CDR3 spans 15 amino acids. Between the trimmed V and J ends, which lost 1 base and 9 bases, there was a span of 16 bases. CDR3 residues: CASSLVRDGFGIQYF. In DNA form, the CDR3 reads TGTGCCAGCAGCTTAGTTCGAGACGGATTTGGCATTCAGTACTTC.

In regard to this clonotype: The junction and the germline gene differ at one end; a read error may be behind it. The V and J genes are TRBV4-3 and TRBJ2-5; D perhaps matches TRBD2 (5 bases). Germline loops: CDR1 LGHNA, CDR2 YSLEER. The length of the CDR3 is 15 residues. The DNA of the CDR3 is TGCGCCAGCAGCCACACAGCGGCAGTGGAAGAGTCCCAGTACTTC. Its protein product is CASSHTAAVEESQYF.

This chain joins TRBV12-5 and TRBJ2-3; TRBD1 or TRBD2 may be the D gene (5 bases each). Trimming removed 4 bases at V and 6 bases at J, with 35 bases between. The CDR3 runs 21 residues. CDR1 LGHNT and CDR2 FRNRAP come from the germline V gene. The CDR3 DNA sequence: TGTGCTAGTGGTTCCACTCCAGATGGGACCATAAGCATAAATTCGATGGATACGCAGTATTTT. Translating it yields CASGSTPDGTISINSMDTQYF. The full variable domain, in which reference TRBV12-5 and TRBJ2-3 provide the parts outside the CDR3, is DARVTQTPRHKVTEMGQEVTMRCQPILGHNTVFWYRQTMMQGLELLAYFRNRAPLDDSGMPKDRFSAEMPDATLATLKIQPSEPRDSAVYFCASGSTPDGTISINSMDTQYFGPGTRLTVL.